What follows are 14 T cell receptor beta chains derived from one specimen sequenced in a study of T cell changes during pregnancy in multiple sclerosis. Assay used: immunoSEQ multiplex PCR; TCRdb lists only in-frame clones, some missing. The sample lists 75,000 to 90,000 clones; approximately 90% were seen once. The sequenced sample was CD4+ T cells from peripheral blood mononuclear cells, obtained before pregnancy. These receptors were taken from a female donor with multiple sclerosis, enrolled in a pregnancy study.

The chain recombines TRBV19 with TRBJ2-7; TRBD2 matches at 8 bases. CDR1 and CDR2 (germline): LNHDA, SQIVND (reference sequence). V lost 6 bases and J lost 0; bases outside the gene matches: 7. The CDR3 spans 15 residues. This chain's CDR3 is CASSNSGSPSYEQYF. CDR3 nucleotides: TGTGCCAGTAGCAACAGCGGGAGCCCCTCCTACGAGCAGTACTTC.

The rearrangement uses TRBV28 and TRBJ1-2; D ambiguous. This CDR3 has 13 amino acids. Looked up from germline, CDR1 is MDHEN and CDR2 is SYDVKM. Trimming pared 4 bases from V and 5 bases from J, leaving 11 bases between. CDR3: CASSSGNPYGYTF. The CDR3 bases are TGTGCCAGCAGTTCGGGGAACCCTTATGGCTACACCTTC.

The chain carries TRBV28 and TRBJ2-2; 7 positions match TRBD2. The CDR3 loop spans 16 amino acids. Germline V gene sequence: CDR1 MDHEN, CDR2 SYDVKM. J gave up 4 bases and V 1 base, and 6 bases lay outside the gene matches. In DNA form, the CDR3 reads TGTGCCAGCAGTTTATCGCCTAGCGGCCTCACCGGGGAGCTGTTTTTT. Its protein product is CASSLSPSGLTGELFF. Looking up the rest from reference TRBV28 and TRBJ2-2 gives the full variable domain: DVKVTQSSRYLVKRTGEKVFLECVQDMDHENMFWYRQDPGLGLRLIYFSYDVKMKEKGDIPEGYSVSREKKERFSLILESASTNQTSMYLCASSLSPSGLTGELFFGEGSRLTVL.

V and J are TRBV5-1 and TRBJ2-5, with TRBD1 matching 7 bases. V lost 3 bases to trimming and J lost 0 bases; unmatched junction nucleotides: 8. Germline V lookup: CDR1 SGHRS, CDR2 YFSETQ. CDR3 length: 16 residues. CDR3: CASSSSTGRHQETQYF. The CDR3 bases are TGCGCCAGCAGCTCTTCGACAGGGCGACACCAAGAGACCCAGTACTTC.

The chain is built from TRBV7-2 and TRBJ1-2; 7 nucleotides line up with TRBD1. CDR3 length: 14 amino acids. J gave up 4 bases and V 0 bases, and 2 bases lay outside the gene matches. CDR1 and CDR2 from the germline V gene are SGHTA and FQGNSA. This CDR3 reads CASSLARGSYGYTF. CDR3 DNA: TGTGCCAGCAGCTTAGCCAGGGGGAGCTATGGCTACACCTTC. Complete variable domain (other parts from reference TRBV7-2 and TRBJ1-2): GAGVSQSPSNKVTEKGKDVELRCDPISGHTALYWYRQSLGQGLEFLIYFQGNSAPDKSGLPSDRFSAERTGGSVSTLTIQRTQQEDSAVYLCASSLARGSYGYTFGSGTRLTVV.

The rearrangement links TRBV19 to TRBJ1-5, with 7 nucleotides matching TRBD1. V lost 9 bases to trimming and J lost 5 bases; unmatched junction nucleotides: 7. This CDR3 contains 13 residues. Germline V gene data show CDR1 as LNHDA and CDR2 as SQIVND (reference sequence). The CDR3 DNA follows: TGTGCCAGCGAAGGGGGCAAGGATCAGCCCCAGCATTTT. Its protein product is CASEGGKDQPQHF.

The CDR3 DNA sequence: TGTGCCAGCAGCTTAAGGCTAGCGGGAAGGACCTACAATGAGCAGTTCTTC. Translating gives CASSLRLAGRTYNEQFF. The rearrangement uses TRBV7-9 and TRBJ2-1, with 9 bases lining up with TRBD2. The CDR3 contains 17 residues. Germline CDR1 is SEHNR and CDR2 is FQNEAQ (reference sequence). V trimming: 2 bases; J trimming: 2 bases; junction bases outside the gene matches: 7.

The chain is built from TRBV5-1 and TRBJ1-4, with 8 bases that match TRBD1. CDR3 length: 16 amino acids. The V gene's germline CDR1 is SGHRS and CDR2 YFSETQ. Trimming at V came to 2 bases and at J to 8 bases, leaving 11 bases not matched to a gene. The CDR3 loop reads CASSLNAGQGLEKLFF. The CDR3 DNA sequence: TGCGCCAGCAGCTTAAACGCTGGACAGGGATTGGAAAAACTGTTTTTT.

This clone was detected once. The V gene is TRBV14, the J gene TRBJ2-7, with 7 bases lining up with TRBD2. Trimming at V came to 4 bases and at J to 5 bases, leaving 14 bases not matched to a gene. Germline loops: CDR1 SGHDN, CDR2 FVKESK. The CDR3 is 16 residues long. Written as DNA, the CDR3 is TGTGCCAGCAGCCCCCTACGGGAGGCTGACCCCGACGAGCAGTACTTC. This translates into CASSPLREADPDEQYF.

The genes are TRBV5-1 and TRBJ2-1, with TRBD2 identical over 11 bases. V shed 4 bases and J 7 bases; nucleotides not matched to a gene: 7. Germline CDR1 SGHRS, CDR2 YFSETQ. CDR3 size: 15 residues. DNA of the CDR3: TGCGCCAGCAGCATAGCGGGAGGGCCGGGTAATGAGCAGTTCTTC. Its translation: CASSIAGGPGNEQFF.

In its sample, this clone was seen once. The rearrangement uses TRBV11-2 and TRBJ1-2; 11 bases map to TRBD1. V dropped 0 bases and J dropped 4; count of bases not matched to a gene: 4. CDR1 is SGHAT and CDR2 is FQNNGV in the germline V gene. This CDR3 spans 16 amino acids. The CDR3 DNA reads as TGTGCCAGCAGCTTAGAACGGACAGGGGGCATCTATGGCTACACCTTC. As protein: CASSLERTGGIYGYTF.

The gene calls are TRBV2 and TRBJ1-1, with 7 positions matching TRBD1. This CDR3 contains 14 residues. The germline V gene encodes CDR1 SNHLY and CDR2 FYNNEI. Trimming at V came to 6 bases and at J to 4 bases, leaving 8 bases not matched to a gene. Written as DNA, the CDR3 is TGTGCCAGCAGCACCCGGGGACAGTTCACTGAAGCTTTCTTT. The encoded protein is CASSTRGQFTEAFF.

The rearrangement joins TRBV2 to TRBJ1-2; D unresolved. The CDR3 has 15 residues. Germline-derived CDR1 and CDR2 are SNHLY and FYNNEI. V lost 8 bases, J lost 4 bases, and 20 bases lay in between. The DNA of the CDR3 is TGTGCCAGCTCGGCGACACAGTCCAGTATCTATGGCTACACCTTC. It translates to CASSATQSSIYGYTF.

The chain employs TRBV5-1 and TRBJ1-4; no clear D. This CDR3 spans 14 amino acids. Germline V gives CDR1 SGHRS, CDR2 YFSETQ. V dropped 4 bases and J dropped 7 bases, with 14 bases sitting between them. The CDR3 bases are TGCGCCAGCAGCCCGGACGGGGATGGTGAAAAACTGTTTTTT. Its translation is CASSPDGDGEKLFF. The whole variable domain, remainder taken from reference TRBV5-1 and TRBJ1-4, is KAGVTQTPRYLIKTRGQQVTLSCSPISGHRSVSWYQQTPGQGLQFLFEYFSETQRNKGNFPGRFSGRQFSNSRSEMNVSTLELGDSALYLCASSPDGDGEKLFFGSGTQLSVL.